These 26 T cell receptor beta chains were all obtained from the same sample, sequenced in a study of cytomegalovirus exposure and HLA in healthy donors. In the PCR, 60 Vbeta and 13 Jbeta primers were used. Assay used: immunoSEQ multiplex PCR; TCRdb lists only in-frame clones, some missing. The sample has roughly 130,000 clones, around 77% seen once; the top ten hold 5% to 6%. Sequenced sample: PBMCs. The receptors here all came from a man aged 25-40 years in good health and CMV-seronegative.

The chain carries TRBV4-2 and TRBJ2-5, with D maybe TRBD2 (5 bases). Germline V gene lookup returns CDR1 LGHNA and CDR2 YNFKEQ. The length of the CDR3 is 15 residues. V was clipped by 0 bases and J by 5 bases, with 13 bases between them. The CDR3 DNA reads TGTGCCAGCAGCCAAGATGTAACTAGGTGGGAGACCCAGTACTTC. Amino acids: CASSQDVTRWETQYF.

The CDR3 here is CASSQGSRGPEQYF. CDR3 bases: TGCGCCAGCAGCCAGGGCTCTAGAGGGCCCGAGCAGTACTTC. The rearrangement joins TRBV4-3 to TRBJ2-7, with a tentative D call TRBD2 (5 bases). V was cut by 3 bases and J by 6 bases, with 15 bases left in between. This CDR3 spans 14 amino acids. Per the germline V gene, CDR1 is LGHNA and CDR2 is YSLEER.

The chain couples TRBV10-3 to TRBJ2-5; maybe TRBD2 (6 bases). The germline gives CDR1 ENHRY, CDR2 SYGVKD. The V end was cut by 6 bases, the J end by 0 bases, with 14 bases between. This CDR3 comprises 15 residues. CDR3 nucleotides: TGTGCCATCAGATCCGACGGGGGTGACCAAGAGACCCAGTACTTC. This gives the protein CAIRSDGGDQETQYF.

V gene TRBV7-2 combines with J gene TRBJ1-1; no firm D call. The CDR3 length is 13 residues. The germline CDR1 and CDR2 sequences are SGHTA and FQGNSA. Deletions cut 5 bases from V and 4 bases from J, with 11 bases between. CDR3 coding DNA: TGTGCCAGCAGCCCGGAGCGGTTCACTGAAGCTTTCTTT. Its protein is CASSPERFTEAFF.

The rearrangement uses TRBV9 and TRBJ2-5, with 9 nucleotides matching TRBD2. This CDR3 spans 15 amino acids. The germline V gene has CDR1 SGDLS and CDR2 YYNGEE. The J segment lost 5 bases and the V segment lost 4 bases, leaving 9 bases of the junction unmatched. In DNA, the CDR3 is TGTGCCAGCAGCCCCGGGGCTAGCGGGGCGGAGACCCAGTACTTC. Residues: CASSPGASGAETQYF. Drawing the rest from reference TRBV9 and TRBJ2-5, the complete variable domain is DSGVTQTPKHLITATGQRVTLRCSPRSGDLSVYWYQQSLDQGLQFLIQYYNGEERAKGNILERFSAQQFPDLHSELNLSSLELGDSALYFCASSPGASGAETQYFGPGTRLLVL.

V gene TRBV4-2 combines with J gene TRBJ2-7; 9 positions agree with TRBD1. The CDR3 has 17 amino acids. The V gene end was trimmed by 3 bases and the J gene end by 3 bases; junction bases not matched to a gene: 12. Germline CDR1 is LGHNA and CDR2 is YNFKEQ. The CDR3 sequence: CASSQRTGDLISYEQYF. DNA for the CDR3: TGTGCCAGCAGCCAGCGGACAGGGGACCTAATTAGCTACGAGCAGTACTTC.

In this sample, this clone turned up a few times. V and J are TRBV29-1 and TRBJ2-1, with a weak D call TRBD2 (5 bases). Per germline, CDR1 SQVTM and CDR2 ANQGSEA. V shed 4 bases and J shed 7 bases, with 11 bases lying between them. This CDR3 has 12 residues. The CDR3 nucleotides read TGCAGCGTTGTCTCCCGGGGAAATGAGCAGTTCTTC. As protein: CSVVSRGNEQFF.

This chain links TRBV6-4 with TRBJ1-1; 7 bases match TRBD1. From germline, CDR1 is MRHNA and CDR2 SNTAGT. The CDR3 consists of 16 residues. The junction had 10 bases not matched to a gene; V was cut back by 6 bases and J by 0 bases. The CDR3 here is CASRRQGAPMNTEAFF. CDR3 nucleotides: TGTGCCAGCAGGCGACAGGGAGCCCCAATGAACACTGAAGCTTTCTTT.

The V gene is TRBV18, the J gene TRBJ2-1, with D possibly matching TRBD1 (6 bases). The CDR3 contains 15 residues. Germline V gene data show CDR1 as KGHSH and CDR2 as LQKENI. V dropped 1 base and J dropped 1 base, with 8 bases sitting between them. The CDR3 spells CASSPQGVSYNEQFF. In DNA, the CDR3 is TGTGCCAGCTCACCACAGGGGGTTTCCTACAATGAGCAGTTCTTC.

The chain employs TRBV7-8 and TRBJ2-1, with D possibly matching TRBD1 (6 bases). This CDR3 region has 15 residues. Germline V gene lookup returns CDR1 SGHVS and CDR2 FQNEAQ. V was clipped by 5 bases and J by 6 bases, with 17 bases between them. The CDR3 coding sequence is TGTGCCAGCAGCCCCACAGAAAACAGGGTCAATGAGCAGTTCTTC. Protein product: CASSPTENRVNEQFF.

The chain has TRBV30 and TRBJ2-1; 12 bases are shared with TRBD2. The junction had 11 bases not matched to a gene; V was cut back by 7 bases and J by 1 base. The CDR3 extends over 17 amino acids. Germline CDR1 reads GTSNPN; CDR2 reads SVGIG (reference sequence). CDR3 protein: CASRTSGKLGSYNEQFF. The DNA of the CDR3 is TGTGCCTCCAGGACTAGCGGGAAGTTGGGATCCTACAATGAGCAGTTCTTC.

This rearrangement joins TRBV21-1 to TRBJ2-3; the table's D call TRBD1 went unverified against the DNA. TRBV21-1 is a pseudogene. The CDR3 has 14 residues. The CDR3 nucleotides are TGTGCCCCCGGGGACAGGGGCGGCCCAGATACGCAGTATTTT. It codes for CAPGDRGGPDTQYF.

V usage is TRBV10-1 and J usage is TRBJ2-3; TRBD2 is a possible D gene (5 bases). Germline V CDR1 and CDR2: WNHNN, SYGVQD (reference sequence). Trimming took 2 bases from V and 6 from J, leaving 9 bases between them. This CDR3 has 13 amino acids. CDR3 sequence: CASSEGRGDTQYF. In nucleotides, the CDR3 is TGCGCCAGCAGTGAGGGGCGAGGGGATACGCAGTATTTT.

V and J are TRBV6-5 and TRBJ2-7; TRBD2 aligns across 9 bases. V shed 2 bases and J 10 bases; nucleotides not matched to a gene: 15. Germline V gene sequence: CDR1 MNHEY, CDR2 SVGAGI. The CDR3 runs 16 residues. Here the CDR3 DNA reads TGTGCCAGCAGTTACACTGACGGCGGGGGGGCATTGAAACAGTACTTC. Protein product: CASSYTDGGGALKQYF.

In this sample, this clone turned up once. The chain is built from TRBV29-1 and TRBJ1-1; D remains ambiguous. This CDR3 spans 12 amino acids. V lost 6 bases and J lost 0, with 8 bases in between. Germline V gene lookup returns CDR1 SQVTM and CDR2 ANQGSEA. The CDR3 sequence: CSVHTLNTEAFF. The CDR3, as DNA: TGCAGCGTACATACCTTGAACACTGAAGCTTTCTTT.

The J gene is TRBJ2-3, the V gene TRBV5-1; TRBD2 matches at 7 bases. The CDR3 runs 16 residues. The germline V gene has CDR1 SGHRS and CDR2 YFSETQ. V shed 0 bases, J shed 0 bases, and the junction held 4 bases outside the gene matches. The CDR3 region is CASSLVGSGSTDTQYF. In DNA form, the CDR3 reads TGCGCCAGCAGCTTGGTTGGTAGCGGGAGCACAGATACGCAGTATTTT.

The table lists this clone with a count of one. The J gene is TRBJ2-3, the V gene TRBV29-1; 9 bases map to TRBD2. V lost 8 bases to trimming and J lost 2 bases; unmatched junction nucleotides: 14. Germline loops: CDR1 SQVTM, CDR2 ANQGSEA. This CDR3 has 16 residues. CDR3 sequence: CSIIAGVTPTTDTQYF. CDR3 in DNA: TGCAGCATAATAGCGGGAGTAACTCCCACCACAGATACGCAGTATTTT.

The genes are TRBV5-1 and TRBJ1-1; D call uncertain. CDR1 is SGHRS and CDR2 is YFSETQ in the germline V gene. The CDR3 consists of 13 residues. V gave up 4 bases and J gave up 2 bases, with 9 bases separating them. The CDR3 bases are TGCGCCAGCAGCAGCGCACCAAACACTGAAGCTTTCTTT. Residues: CASSSAPNTEAFF.

This chain connects TRBV2 to TRBJ2-7, with a tentative D call TRBD2 (5 bases). Germline V CDR1 and CDR2: SNHLY, FYNNEI. There are 14 residues in the CDR3. Between the trimmed V and J ends, which lost 7 bases and 3 bases, there was a span of 16 bases. CDR3 in amino acids: CASIYFREVYEQYF. The CDR3 nucleotides read TGTGCCAGCATCTATTTTCGGGAAGTCTACGAGCAGTACTTC.

CDR3 sequence (DNA): TGTGCCAGCAGTCGACCGGCGGTAGAGACCCAGTACTTC. Encoded protein: CASSRPAVETQYF. The genes are TRBV28 and TRBJ2-5; D is unresolved. The V end lost 5 bases, the J end lost 4 bases, and 11 bases lay between the germline ends. This CDR3 is built from 13 residues. Germline V gene data show CDR1 as MDHEN and CDR2 as SYDVKM.

This clone was recorded a few times. This chain uses TRBV6-5 with TRBJ2-5, with D possibly TRBD1 on 6 matching bases. The CDR3 totals 12 residues. Trimming cost V 10 bases and J 0 bases, with 9 bases left between them. Germline CDR1 is MNHEY and CDR2 is SVGAGI. The CDR3 sequence: CAIRGDQETQYF. In DNA, the CDR3 is TGTGCCATCAGGGGAGACCAAGAGACCCAGTACTTC.

CDR3 loop: CASSTYPGQGAYEQYF. Written as DNA, the CDR3 is TGTGCCAGCAGCACCTATCCGGGACAGGGAGCCTACGAGCAGTACTTC. The chain combines TRBV7-2 with TRBJ2-7; the match to TRBD1 covers 9 bases. This CDR3 comprises 16 residues. The ends lost 5 bases at V and 2 bases at J; junction bases unmatched: 10. Looked up from germline, CDR1 is SGHTA and CDR2 is FQGNSA. Full variable domain (rest looked up from reference TRBV7-2 and TRBJ2-7): GAGVSQSPSNKVTEKGKDVELRCDPISGHTALYWYRQSLGQGLEFLIYFQGNSAPDKSGLPSDRFSAERTGGSVSTLTIQRTQQEDSAVYLCASSTYPGQGAYEQYFGPGTRLTVT.

V and J are TRBV5-4 and TRBJ2-1; D possibly corresponds to TRBD1 (6 bases). V gave up 2 bases and J gave up 9 bases, with 15 bases separating them. This CDR3 contains 14 residues. CDR1 and CDR2 (germline): SGHNT, YYREEE (reference sequence). CDR3 region: CASSFNRAAGEQFF. Written as DNA, the CDR3 is TGTGCCAGCAGCTTCAACAGGGCGGCCGGTGAGCAGTTCTTC.

V and J are TRBV4-3 and TRBJ1-3; 11 bases are shared with TRBD1. V gave up 1 base and J gave up 6 bases; unmatched junction bases: 5. The CDR3 runs 16 residues. Germline CDR1 is LGHNA and CDR2 is YSLEER. The CDR3 reads CASSQARTGGVNTIYF. DNA for the CDR3: TGCGCCAGCAGCCAAGCCCGGACAGGGGGCGTAAACACCATATATTTT.

This chain uses TRBV4-1 with TRBJ1-3, with 7 nucleotides matching TRBD1. The V gene's germline CDR1 is MGHRA and CDR2 YSYEKL. This CDR3 has 15 amino acids. V shed 3 bases, J shed 4 bases, and the junction held 6 bases outside the gene matches. In DNA form, the CDR3 reads TGCGCCAGCAGCCACAGAAGGGGGCCAGGAAACACCATATATTTT. This encodes CASSHRRGPGNTIYF.

This chain connects TRBV19 to TRBJ2-7; tentative D call: TRBD1 (5 bases). Deletions cut 5 bases from V and 2 bases from J, with 13 bases between. Germline-derived CDR1 and CDR2 are LNHDA and SQIVND (reference sequence). This CDR3 is built from 14 residues. CDR3 sequence (DNA): TGTGCCAGTAGTTATCAGGGTAAGACCTACGAGCAGTACTTC. It translates to CASSYQGKTYEQYF. Variable domain in full (rest from reference TRBV19 and TRBJ2-7): DGGITQSPKYLFRKEGQNVTLSCEQNLNHDAMYWYRQDPGQGLRLIYYSQIVNDFQKGDIAEGYSVSREKKESFPLTVTSAQKNPTAFYLCASSYQGKTYEQYFGPGTRLTVT.